Listed below are T cell receptor beta chains from one sample, sequenced in a study of spatial heterogeneity in lung cancer. TCRdb called the 5' RACE reads again in MiXCR, with one record for every CDR3 protein. The repertoire holds some 21,000 distinct CDR3 sequences, with around 5% as singletons. The sample here was PBMCs, taken at surgery. The receptors come from a male donor with early-stage non-small cell lung cancer. CDR3s include the opening cysteine and the closing phenylalanine or tryptophan. Fields, in order: D gene, clone size, V gene, J gene, CDR3 protein, CDR3 DNA. A D gene is named only where the DNA matches it firmly. Clone size appears in some rows only: once, few, many, or a class for an expanded clone.

TRBD2	many	TRBV20-1	TRBJ2-3	CSATPLQMREVTDTQYF	TGCAGTGCCACCCCCCTCCAAATGCGGGAGGTAACAGATACGCAGTATTTT
TRBD2	many	TRBV9	TRBJ2-2	CASSTRTSGRAGELFF	TGTGCCAGCAGCACACGTACTAGCGGGAGGGCCGGGGAGCTGTTTTTT
.	many	TRBV20-1	TRBJ1-1	CSARDHRVGRVTEAFF	TGCAGTGCTAGAGATCACAGGGTAGGGAGGGTCACTGAAGCTTTCTTT
.	many	TRBV7-2	TRBJ1-5	CASSLDRQPQHF	TGTGCCAGCAGCCTGGACAGACAGCCCCAGCATTTT
.	many	TRBV20-1	TRBJ2-4	CSAPGTALAKNIQYF	TGCAGTGCGCCTGGGACTGCGCTAGCCAAAAACATTCAGTACTTC
.	many	TRBV23-1	TRBJ2-7	CASSQSTGKDSYEQYF	TGCGCCAGCAGTCAATCTACAGGAAAGGATTCCTACGAGCAGTACTTC
.	.	TRBV20-1	TRBJ2-3	CSARSREGSTNTQYF	TGCAGTGCTAGGTCGCGAGAGGGAAGCACAAATACGCAGTATTTT
TRBD2	many	TRBV7-2	TRBJ2-7	CASSAHSFRTSGTYEQYF	TGTGCCAGCAGCGCACACTCCTTTAGGACTAGCGGGACCTACGAGCAGTACTTC
.	many	TRBV4-3	TRBJ2-5	CASSQGLQGATGLADQETQYF	TGCGCCAGCAGCCAAGGCTTACAGGGGGCGACAGGACTAGCGGATCAAGAGACCCAGTACTTC
.	many	TRBV14	TRBJ1-1	CARLRCYSGNTEAFF	TGTGCCAGACTTCGATGTTACTCCGGGAACACTGAAGCTTTCTTT
.	many	TRBV20-1	TRBJ1-4	CSAHSGVVEKLFF	TGCAGTGCTCACTCAGGGGTTGTAGAAAAACTGTTTTTT
TRBD1	medium-sized	TRBV27	TRBJ2-7	CASSLRQGTDEQYF	TGTGCCAGCAGTTTGCGACAGGGTACGGACGAGCAGTACTTC
.	many	TRBV20-1	TRBJ2-3	CSSKQTGQDTDTQYF	TGCAGTTCAAAGCAAACGGGACAAGACACAGATACGCAGTATTTT
TRBD2	many	TRBV20-1	TRBJ2-1	CSAFTASGATYNEQFF	TGCAGTGCTTTTACGGCTAGCGGGGCAACCTACAATGAGCAGTTCTTC
TRBD2	many	TRBV4-2	TRBJ2-7	CASSQGLAGGFSYEQYF	TGTGCCAGCAGCCAAGGACTAGCGGGAGGATTTTCCTACGAGCAGTACTTC
TRBD2	.	TRBV20-1	TRBJ2-7	CSAFAGSSGSSEQYF	TGCAGTGCTTTTGCAGGGTCTAGCGGGAGTAGCGAGCAGTACTTC
.	many	TRBV20-1	TRBJ1-1	CSAILSTAEAFF	TGCAGTGCTATTCTTTCGACAGCTGAAGCTTTCTTT
.	many	TRBV18	TRBJ2-2	CASSPGLLNTGELFF	TGTGCCAGCTCACCGGGACTGCTTAACACCGGGGAGCTGTTTTTT
.	many	TRBV29-1	TRBJ2-7	CSVRTGSYEQYF	TGCAGCGTTCGAACAGGCTCCTACGAGCAGTACTTC
.	many	TRBV5-1	TRBJ2-7	CASSLGGLSYEQYF	TGCGCCAGCAGCTTGGGGGGGCTGTCCTACGAGCAGTACTTC
TRBD2	few	TRBV11-2	TRBJ2-7	CASSPWGGTSGYEQYF	TGTGCCAGCAGCCCTTGGGGAGGGACTAGCGGGTACGAGCAGTACTTC
.	many	TRBV5-5	TRBJ1-6	CASSQPGRNNSPLHF	TGTGCCAGCAGCCAGCCGGGACGGAATAATTCACCCCTCCACTTT
.	few	TRBV18	TRBJ2-3	CASSPRRAGTSTDTQYF	TGTGCCAGCTCACCTCGAAGGGCGGGAACTAGCACAGATACGCAGTATTTT
TRBD1	medium-sized	TRBV29-1	TRBJ1-1	CSGKQGLDTEAFF	TGCAGCGGCAAACAGGGGTTAGACACTGAAGCTTTCTTT
.	few	TRBV28	TRBJ2-5	CASRRSQETQYF	TGTGCCTCCCGACGGTCCCAAGAGACCCAGTACTTC
TRBD2	many	TRBV20-1	TRBJ2-3	CSARDGTTLRNTQYF	TGCAGTGCTAGAGATGGGACTACCTTGAGAAATACGCAGTATTTT
TRBD1	many	TRBV19	TRBJ2-4	CASSDRGDIQYF	TGTGCCAGTAGTGACAGGGGGGACATTCAGTACTTC
TRBD1	few	TRBV30	TRBJ1-6	CAWSVGGRGDSPLHF	TGTGCCTGGAGTGTAGGGGGCAGGGGCGACTCACCCCTCCACTTT
.	.	TRBV6-5	TRBJ1-3	CASSYHSGSGNTIYF	TGTGCCAGCAGTTACCACAGCGGCTCTGGAAACACCATATATTTT
TRBD1	.	TRBV12-3/TRBV12-4	TRBJ1-2	CASRGVTGLNGYTF	TGTGCCAGCAGGGGAGTGACAGGGTTAAATGGCTACACCTTC
TRBD2	.	TRBV10-1	TRBJ2-3	CASSPLAGGTDTQYF	TGCGCCAGCAGTCCCTTAGCGGGCGGGACAGATACGCAGTATTTT
.	many	TRBV28	TRBJ1-3	CASSLRHSGNTIYF	TGTGCCAGCAGCCTGAGGCACTCTGGAAACACCATATATTTT
.	many	TRBV29-1	TRBJ1-2	CSVDGSRGAYGYTF	TGCAGCGTTGATGGGAGCAGAGGAGCCTATGGCTACACCTTC
.	few	TRBV12-3/TRBV12-4	TRBJ2-7	CASSPGRYEQYF	TGTGCCAGCAGTCCGGGACGCTACGAGCAGTACTTC
.	many	TRBV7-2	TRBJ1-2	CASSLAPGQRGNYGYTF	TGTGCCAGCAGCTTAGCGCCGGGGCAGCGGGGCAACTATGGCTACACCTTC
.	few	TRBV6-1	TRBJ2-7	CASSEGNYEQYF	TGTGCCAGCAGTGAGGGGAATTACGAGCAGTACTTC
.	many	TRBV18	TRBJ1-1	CASSALEKATEAFF	TGTGCCAGCTCAGCCTTAGAAAAGGCCACTGAAGCTTTCTTT
.	many	TRBV5-4	TRBJ1-4	CASSLGGSTRTNEKLFF	TGTGCCAGCAGCTTGGGCGGAAGTACAAGAACTAATGAAAAACTGTTTTTT
.	many	TRBV5-1	TRBJ2-1	CASSTRENEQFF	TGCGCCAGCAGCACCAGGGAGAATGAGCAGTTCTTC
TRBD2	few	TRBV10-3	TRBJ2-2	CAIGTSGGHDGELFF	TGTGCCATCGGGACTAGCGGGGGGCATGACGGGGAGCTGTTTTTT
.	many	TRBV6-2/TRBV6-3	TRBJ1-5	CASSGDGSYQPQHF	TGTGCCAGCAGTGGGGACGGGTCATATCAGCCCCAGCATTTT
.	many	TRBV7-3	TRBJ2-5	CASSFLGPKETQYF	TGTGCCAGCAGCTTTCTGGGCCCTAAAGAGACCCAGTACTTC
.	many	TRBV3-1	TRBJ1-2	CASSQGRNYGYTF	TGTGCCAGCAGCCAGGGTCGAAACTATGGCTACACCTTC
TRBD2	few	TRBV7-8	TRBJ2-7	CASFAGGSPYEQYF	TGTGCCAGTTTCGCTGGCGGGAGCCCCTACGAGCAGTACTTC
TRBD2	medium-sized	TRBV20-1	TRBJ2-2	CSAPREGSNTGELFF	TGCAGTGCCCCGCGGGAGGGGTCGAACACCGGGGAGCTGTTTTTT
.	.	TRBV11-2	TRBJ2-5	CASSPHETQYF	TGTGCCAGCAGCCCGCATGAGACCCAGTACTTC
.	many	TRBV3-1	TRBJ1-2	CASSGPARGPDDGYTF	TGTGCCAGCAGTGGGCCCGCTCGGGGCCCCGACGATGGCTACACCTTC
.	.	TRBV18	TRBJ1-5	CASSPGFNNQPQHF	TGTGCCAGCTCACCAGGGTTCAACAATCAGCCCCAGCATTTT
.	many	TRBV5-1	TRBJ2-3	CASSIGEGTDTQYF	TGCGCCAGCAGTATCGGGGAGGGCACAGATACGCAGTATTTT
.	many	TRBV12-3/TRBV12-4	TRBJ2-2	CASSFGSRGVTGELFF	TGTGCCAGCAGTTTCGGGTCTAGAGGGGTCACCGGGGAGCTGTTTTTT
TRBD1	many	TRBV29-1	TRBJ2-7	CSVDYKQGDEQYF	TGCAGCGTTGATTACAAGCAGGGGGACGAGCAGTACTTC
.	many	TRBV7-6	TRBJ2-1	CASSLGGSEQFF	TGTGCCAGCAGCTTAGGGGGCAGTGAGCAGTTCTTC
TRBD2	many	TRBV4-1	TRBJ2-1	CASSQVGLAGAYNEQFF	TGCGCCAGCAGCCAAGTCGGGCTAGCGGGGGCCTACAATGAGCAGTTCTTC
TRBD2	.	TRBV4-2	TRBJ2-2	CASSPVASGSGTGELFF	TGTGCCAGCAGCCCAGTTGCGAGCGGGAGTGGGACCGGGGAGCTGTTTTTT
.	medium-sized	TRBV28	TRBJ2-3	CASSLEGGSTDTQYF	TGTGCCAGCAGTTTAGAAGGCGGAAGCACAGATACGCAGTATTTT
TRBD1	many	TRBV27	TRBJ1-5	CAEGQINQPQHF	TGTGCCGAGGGACAGATTAATCAGCCCCAGCATTTT
.	medium-sized	TRBV6-5	TRBJ2-3	CASSRLSEGPLSRSPTSTDTQYF	TGTGCCAGCAGTAGACTGAGCGAAGGCCCTCTGTCCAGGAGTCCAACTAGCACAGATACGCAGTATTTT
.	.	TRBV23-1	TRBJ1-5	CASRPQGGGNQPQHF	TGCGCCAGCAGACCTCAGGGCGGTGGCAATCAGCCCCAGCATTTT
.	few	TRBV5-1	TRBJ1-6	CASSTGSLSGSPLHF	TGCGCCAGCAGCACTGGGTCTCTAAGCGGTTCACCCCTCCACTTT